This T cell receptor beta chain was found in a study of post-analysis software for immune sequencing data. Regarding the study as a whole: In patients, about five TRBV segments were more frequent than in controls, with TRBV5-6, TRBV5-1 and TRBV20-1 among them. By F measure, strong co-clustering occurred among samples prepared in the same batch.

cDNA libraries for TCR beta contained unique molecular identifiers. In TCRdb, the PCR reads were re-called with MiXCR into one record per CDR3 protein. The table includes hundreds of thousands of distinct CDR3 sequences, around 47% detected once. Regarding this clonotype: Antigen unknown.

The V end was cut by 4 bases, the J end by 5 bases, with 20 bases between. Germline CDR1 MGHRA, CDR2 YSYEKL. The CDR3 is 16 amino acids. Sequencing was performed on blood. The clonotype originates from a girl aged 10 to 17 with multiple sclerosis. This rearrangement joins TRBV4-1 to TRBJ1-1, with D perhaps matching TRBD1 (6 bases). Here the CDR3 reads CASSRIQTGFGTEAFF. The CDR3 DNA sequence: TGCGCCAGCAGCCGCATTCAAACAGGGTTCGGGACTGAAGCTTTCTTT.